A single sample is the source of the 22 T cell receptor beta chains below, sequenced in a study of T cell responses to AZD1222 COVID-19 vaccine. Profiling relied on immunoSEQ multiplex PCR, and the TCRdb table lists in-frame clones only, not all of them. This table holds around 79,000 clones, about 90% found once. This specimen was peripheral blood, taken on day 0 of AZD1222 vaccination. The receptors derive from an adult in good health.

The V call is TRBV28, the J call TRBJ1-3, with 7 nucleotides matching TRBD1. The CDR3 contains 14 residues. Germline assignment: CDR1 MDHEN and CDR2 SYDVKM. V was pared by 5 bases and J by 1 base, with 2 bases of the junction left unmatched. This CDR3 reads CASSRGQSGNTIYF. The CDR3 region has the DNA TGTGCCAGCAGTAGGGGGCAGTCTGGAAACACCATATATTTT.

This sequence joins TRBV29-1 and TRBJ2-7; perhaps TRBD2 as D (5 bases). In germline, CDR1 is SQVTM, CDR2 ANQGSEA. This CDR3 contains 12 residues. With 4 bases removed from V and 3 bases from J, the gap between germline ends came to 10 bases. CDR3 nucleotides: TGCAGCGTTGTGATCGGGAACTACGAGCAGTACTTC. Protein: CSVVIGNYEQYF.

V and J are TRBV6-5 and TRBJ2-7; tentative D call: TRBD1 (5 bases). This CDR3 region has 13 residues. The V and J ends lost 2 bases and 3 bases respectively, with 8 bases between them. Germline assignment: CDR1 MNHEY and CDR2 SVGAGI. The CDR3 bases are TGTGCCAGCAGTTACAGACAGAACTACGAGCAGTACTTC. This translates into CASSYRQNYEQYF.

The chain is built from TRBV18 and TRBJ1-5; TRBD1 matches 8 bases. Germline trimming cut 5 bases from V and 2 bases from J; bases unmatched to any gene: 2. The germline V gene encodes CDR1 KGHSH and CDR2 LQKENI. The CDR3 contains 14 residues. CDR3 sequence: CASSGTGGNQPQHF. The CDR3 DNA reads TGTGCCAGCTCAGGGACAGGAGGCAATCAGCCCCAGCATTTT.

This sequence joins TRBV7-2 and TRBJ2-5; D tentatively reads TRBD1 or TRBD2 (6 bases each). Trimming left V 4 bases short and J 5 bases short, with 14 bases between. The CDR3 consists of 14 residues. CDR1 is SGHTA, CDR2 FQGNSA, per germline. The CDR3 region is CASSYRVGGETQYF. The DNA for the CDR3 is TGTGCCAGCAGCTACCGGGTAGGGGGGGAGACCCAGTACTTC.

J is TRBJ1-3 and V is TRBV15, with D tentatively TRBD1 (6 bases). Trimming took 2 bases from V and 2 from J, leaving 10 bases between them. The CDR3 sequence is 15 residues long. Germline values: CDR1 LNHNV, CDR2 YYDKDF (reference sequence). The CDR3 reads CATSRRDNAGNTIYF. The DNA of the CDR3 is TGTGCCACCAGCAGACGGGACAACGCTGGAAACACCATATATTTT. The entire variable domain, with the rest obtained from reference TRBV15 and TRBJ1-3, is as follows: DAMVIQNPRYQVTQFGKPVTLSCSQTLNHNVMYWYQQKSSQAPKLLFHYYDKDFNNEADTPDNFQSRRPNTSFCFLDIRSPGLGDTAMYLCATSRRDNAGNTIYFGEGSWLTVV.

The chain couples TRBV5-1 to TRBJ2-5, with D hard to call. Germline V lookup: CDR1 SGHRS, CDR2 YFSETQ. Trimming removed 4 bases from V and 1 base from J, with 14 bases in between. The CDR3 covers 15 residues. CDR3 sequence: CASSPVSWPQETQYF. The CDR3, as DNA: TGCGCCAGCAGCCCAGTTTCGTGGCCCCAAGAGACCCAGTACTTC.

The V call is TRBV5-1, the J call TRBJ2-1; possibly TRBD2 for D (6 bases). This CDR3 is 16 amino acids long. CDR1 and CDR2 (germline): SGHRS, YFSETQ. The V end lost 5 bases, the J end lost 5 bases, and 20 bases lay between the germline ends. The CDR3 DNA is TGCGCCAGCAGTCCACCAACATTAGCGGCCGACAATGAGCAGTTCTTC. Its translation is CASSPPTLAADNEQFF.

This clone was found a few times. The chain uses TRBV29-1 and TRBJ2-1; the D is unclear. This CDR3 has 15 residues. Germline V gene data show CDR1 as SQVTM and CDR2 as ANQGSEA. V was trimmed by 3 bases and J by 0 bases, leaving 12 bases between them. CDR3 sequence reads: CSVEWPKRSYNEQFF. For the CDR3, the DNA is TGCAGCGTTGAGTGGCCTAAACGCTCCTACAATGAGCAGTTCTTC.

The chain has TRBV2 and TRBJ2-2; no reliable D call. The CDR3 is 13 residues long. CDR1 is SNHLY and CDR2 is FYNNEI in the germline V gene. V was cut by 4 bases and J by 1 base, with 4 bases left in between. In DNA form, the CDR3 reads TGTGCCAGCAGTGGCCAGAACACCGGGGAGCTGTTTTTT. The encoded protein is CASSGQNTGELFF.

The chain couples TRBV10-3 to TRBJ2-1; 14 bases are shared with TRBD2. V lost 6 bases, J lost 7 bases, and 2 bases stayed unmatched. The germline gives CDR1 ENHRY, CDR2 SYGVKD. This CDR3 is 14 amino acids long. CDR3 nucleotide sequence: TGTGCCATCAGGGGACTAGCGGGAGATAATGAGCAGTTCTTC. Its translation: CAIRGLAGDNEQFF.

The rearrangement links TRBV12-5 to TRBJ1-1; D is ambiguous. Trimming removed 0 bases at V and 11 bases at J, with 16 bases between. This CDR3 region has 14 residues. Germline V gene data show CDR1 as LGHNT and CDR2 as FRNRAP. For the CDR3, the DNA is TGTGCTAGTGGTTTGGTAACTGCAGGAAGCTCGGCTTTCTTT. It yields the protein CASGLVTAGSSAFF.

The chain uses TRBV6-4 and TRBJ2-1; 8 bases line up with TRBD2. V gave up 3 bases and J gave up 5 bases; unmatched junction bases: 6. Germline CDR1 is MRHNA and CDR2 is SNTAGT. The CDR3 is made up of 15 amino acids. The DNA for the CDR3 is TGTGCCAGCAGTGAGATAATAGCGGGGCACAATGAGCAGTTCTTC. Protein: CASSEIIAGHNEQFF.

The V call is TRBV5-1, the J call TRBJ1-2; no clear D gene. The CDR3 sequence is 15 residues long. Looked up from germline, CDR1 is SGHRS and CDR2 is YFSETQ. The V end lost 0 bases, the J end lost 0 bases, and 9 bases lay between the germline ends. CDR3 in amino acids: CASSLDPDTNYGYTF. CDR3 coding DNA: TGCGCCAGCAGCTTGGATCCAGATACTAACTATGGCTACACCTTC.

In the case of this clone: Other DNA sequences in the sample encode the same CDR3. This sequence joins TRBV7-2 and TRBJ1-1; D remains ambiguous. V was trimmed by 1 base and J by 1 base, leaving 4 bases between them. The germline V gene has CDR1 SGHTA and CDR2 FQGNSA. The CDR3 covers 13 residues. CDR3: CASSLGQNTEAFF. Written as DNA, the CDR3 is TGTGCCAGCAGCTTAGGGCAGAACACTGAAGCTTTCTTT. Full variable domain (missing parts from reference TRBV7-2 and TRBJ1-1): GAGVSQSPSNKVTEKGKDVELRCDPISGHTALYWYRQSLGQGLEFLIYFQGNSAPDKSGLPSDRFSAERTGGSVSTLTIQRTQQEDSAVYLCASSLGQNTEAFFGQGTRLTVV.

The chain links TRBV5-1 to TRBJ2-1, with D maybe TRBD2 (6 bases). Between the trimmed V and J ends, which lost 0 bases and 9 bases, there was a span of 13 bases. The CDR3 totals 14 residues. CDR1 is SGHRS and CDR2 is YFSETQ in the germline V gene. CDR3: CASSLEVGGAEQFF. The CDR3 DNA sequence: TGCGCCAGCAGCTTGGAAGTGGGAGGCGCTGAGCAGTTCTTC.

The CDR3 nucleotides read TGTGCCAGCCCTCGGACAACTGGAAACACCATATATTTT. Residues: CASPRTTGNTIYF. The V gene is TRBV6-4, the J gene TRBJ1-3; a possible D gene is TRBD1 (5 bases). Germline-derived CDR1 and CDR2 are MRHNA and SNTAGT. V shed 8 bases and J shed 2 bases, with 10 bases lying between them. This CDR3 is built from 13 residues.

The chain links TRBV6-5 to TRBJ2-1, with D perhaps being TRBD1 or TRBD2 (5 bases each). The CDR3 is made up of 11 amino acids. Between the trimmed V and J ends, which lost 8 bases and 6 bases, there was a span of 8 bases. The germline V gene encodes CDR1 MNHEY and CDR2 SVGAGI. The CDR3 DNA sequence: TGTGCCAGCTGGGACCGCAATGAGCAGTTCTTC. Protein: CASWDRNEQFF.

In this sample, this clone turned up once. The germline gene is not matched at one end of the junction; a read error may be the cause. The V call is TRBV20-1, the J call TRBJ1-4; 7 bases line up with TRBD1. CDR3 length: 10 amino acids. Germline assignment: CDR1 DFQATT and CDR2 SNEGSKA (reference sequence). CDR3 DNA: TGTGCAGGGGGAGATGAAAAACTGTTTTTT. This translates into CAGGDEKLFF.

The V call is TRBV27, the J call TRBJ2-7, with D possibly TRBD1 on 6 matching bases. With 2 bases removed from V and 0 bases from J, the gap between germline ends came to 11 bases. CDR1 is MNHEY, CDR2 SMNVEV, per germline (reference sequence). The CDR3 totals 15 residues. CDR3 coding DNA: TGTGCCAGCAGTTTAATGGCAGGGGTCTCCTACGAGCAGTACTTC. This gives the protein CASSLMAGVSYEQYF.

The chain joins TRBV10-3 to TRBJ1-1; 7 nucleotides align to TRBD1. V dropped 10 bases and J dropped 5; count of bases not matched to a gene: 13. The CDR3 totals 14 residues. Looked up from germline, CDR1 is ENHRY and CDR2 is SYGVKD. In DNA, the CDR3 is TGTGCCACCTTAAGACAGGGAAGTTGGACTGAAGCTTTCTTT. Translation gives CATLRQGSWTEAFF.

The rearrangement links TRBV18 to TRBJ2-1; a possible D gene is TRBD2 (6 bases). This CDR3 has 14 amino acids. Germline CDR1 reads KGHSH; CDR2 reads LQKENI. V lost 4 bases and J 4 bases, leaving 11 bases between the germline ends. This CDR3 is CASSRGGNYNEQFF. The CDR3 bases are TGTGCCAGCTCACGGGGCGGGAATTACAATGAGCAGTTCTTC.